The 18 T cell receptor beta chains below were found in one sample sequenced in a study of cytomegalovirus exposure and HLA in healthy donors. PCR amplification relied on 60 Vbeta primers (plus 13 Jbeta primers). TCRdb's table, derived via immunoSEQ multiplex PCR, lists solely in-frame clones and lacks some. This table has some 40,000 clones, less than 85% appearing once. Specimen: PBMCs. These receptors were taken from a woman aged 18-29 years in good health and CMV-seropositive.

This clone was picked up a small number of times. The chain uses TRBV11-3 and TRBJ2-6; TRBD1 matches 9 bases. Germline V gene data show CDR1 as SGHNT and CDR2 as YENEEA. Unmatched junction bases numbered 2, after V lost 4 bases and J lost 4 bases. This CDR3 has 15 amino acids. The CDR3 spells CASSSGTGGANVLTF. In nucleotides, the CDR3 is TGTGCCAGCAGCTCCGGGACAGGGGGGGCCAACGTCCTGACTTTC.

The chain is built from TRBV4-2 and TRBJ2-5, with a possible D match to TRBD1 (6 bases). The V end lost 0 bases, the J end lost 3 bases, and 8 bases lay between the germline ends. Germline V gene data show CDR1 as LGHNA and CDR2 as YNFKEQ. The CDR3 has 14 residues. The CDR3 spells CASSQEGGEETQYF. The DNA for the CDR3 is TGTGCCAGCAGCCAAGAAGGGGGAGAAGAGACCCAGTACTTC.

The V and J genes are TRBV18 and TRBJ1-2; D is perhaps TRBD1 (5 bases). Germline assignment: CDR1 KGHSH and CDR2 LQKENI. The germline V and J ends were trimmed by 9 bases and 3 bases, with 14 bases remaining between them. The CDR3 loop spans 13 amino acids. The CDR3 region has the DNA TGTGCCAGTCGTTATGACAGCGACTATGGCTACACCTTC. Its translation: CASRYDSDYGYTF.

This chain links TRBV29-1 with TRBJ2-3; D call uncertain. CDR1 SQVTM and CDR2 ANQGSEA come from the germline V gene. The germline V and J ends were trimmed by 4 bases and 3 bases, with 5 bases remaining between them. This CDR3 region has 11 residues. The CDR3 DNA reads as TGCAGCGTTGCTCTGACAGATACGCAGTATTTT. It encodes CSVALTDTQYF.

The J gene is TRBJ2-3, the V gene TRBV9; 9 bases are shared with TRBD2. Germline CDR1 and CDR2: SGDLS and YYNGEE. V shed 0 bases, J shed 5 bases, and the junction held 7 bases outside the gene matches. CDR3 size: 16 residues. CDR3 sequence: CASSVEASGNRDTQYF. The CDR3 bases are TGTGCCAGCAGCGTAGAGGCTAGCGGGAATCGAGATACGCAGTATTTT.

The J gene is TRBJ2-1, the V gene TRBV7-2, with 9 bases fitting TRBD2. Germline loops: CDR1 SGHTA, CDR2 FQGNSA. This CDR3 comprises 16 residues. V lost 4 bases and J lost 6; bases outside the gene matches: 10. The CDR3 loop reads CASSSLGGRALNEQFF. CDR3 coding DNA: TGTGCCAGCAGCTCCCTTGGCGGGAGGGCCCTCAATGAGCAGTTCTTC.

This chain connects TRBV7-2 to TRBJ1-2; 8 bases fit TRBD1. There are 15 residues in the CDR3. The V segment lost 2 bases and the J segment 4 bases; nucleotides outside the gene matches: 6. CDR1 is SGHTA and CDR2 is FQGNSA in the germline V gene. DNA of the CDR3: TGTGCCAGCAGCTTACCAGGGGGCGGCCCCTATGGCTACACCTTC. Its protein product is CASSLPGGGPYGYTF.

This chain joins TRBV11-2 and TRBJ2-5, with TRBD2 matching over 9 bases. The V gene end was trimmed by 1 base and the J gene end by 4 bases; junction bases not matched to a gene: 10. The germline V gene has CDR1 SGHAT and CDR2 FQNNGV. The CDR3 runs 17 residues. The CDR3 loop reads CASSLGAWAGGSETQYF. The DNA of the CDR3 is TGTGCCAGCAGCTTAGGGGCGTGGGCGGGGGGGTCAGAGACCCAGTACTTC. The whole variable domain, remainder taken from reference TRBV11-2 and TRBJ2-5, is EAGVAQSPRYKIIEKRQSVAFWCNPISGHATLYWYQQILGQGPKLLIQFQNNGVVDDSQLPKDRFSAERLKGVDSTLKIQPAKLEDSAVYLCASSLGAWAGGSETQYFGPGTRLLVL.

This rearrangement joins TRBV4-3 to TRBJ2-5; D may be TRBD2 (6 bases). CDR3 length: 17 residues. The V end lost 0 bases, the J end lost 1 base, and 15 bases lay between the germline ends. Germline V gene data show CDR1 as LGHNA and CDR2 as YSLEER. The chain's CDR3 is CASSQEGGLASQETQYF. In DNA, the CDR3 is TGCGCCAGCAGCCAAGAGGGAGGCCTAGCGAGCCAAGAGACCCAGTACTTC.

V usage is TRBV5-1 and J usage is TRBJ2-1; perhaps TRBD2 as D (6 bases). Per germline, CDR1 SGHRS and CDR2 YFSETQ. The CDR3 loop spans 14 amino acids. Trimming removed 0 bases at V and 6 bases at J, with 10 bases between. The CDR3 spells CASSLEMEGNEQFF. As DNA, the CDR3 is TGCGCCAGCAGCTTGGAGATGGAGGGCAATGAGCAGTTCTTC.

This chain links TRBV18 with TRBJ2-2; maybe TRBD2 (6 bases). The CDR3 sequence is 18 residues long. Trimming stripped 5 bases from V and 5 bases from J, with 24 bases between. Germline V gene sequence: CDR1 KGHSH, CDR2 LQKENI. The DNA of the CDR3 is TGTGCCAGCTCAGCGGTGCAGGCGGGACTCGGGTCTACCGGGGAGCTGTTTTTT. This translates into CASSAVQAGLGSTGELFF.

The chain recombines TRBV5-6 with TRBJ2-5, with 7 bases matching TRBD1. This CDR3 has 16 residues. V lost 0 bases and J lost 2; bases outside the gene matches: 7. CDR1 and CDR2 (germline): SGHDT, YYEEEE. The CDR3 nucleotides are TGTGCCAGCAGCTTGGAGAAACCGGGACAGCAAGAGACCCAGTACTTC. It encodes CASSLEKPGQQETQYF.

This clone came up a few times. V gene TRBV7-9 combines with J gene TRBJ2-7; a weak D match, TRBD2 (7 bases). Germline CDR1 reads SEHNR; CDR2 reads FQNEAQ (reference sequence). Trimming left V 5 bases short and J 5 bases short, with 22 bases between. This CDR3 is built from 16 residues. As DNA, the CDR3 is TGTGCCAGCAGCCCCGCCACGGGGGGCGTATCGGACGAGCAGTACTTC. Its translation: CASSPATGGVSDEQYF.

The chain carries TRBV5-5 and TRBJ1-2; D gene unclear. Germline loops: CDR1 SGHKS, CDR2 YYEKEE (reference sequence). The V end was cut by 0 bases, the J end by 4 bases, with 16 bases between. The CDR3 loop spans 16 amino acids. The CDR3 coding sequence is TGTGCCAGCAGCTTGGATCTACGGGGTACGCTCTATGGCTACACCTTC. Its translation: CASSLDLRGTLYGYTF.

This clone appeared a few times. The chain joins TRBV21-1 to TRBJ2-7; the table gives TRBD2 as D, unverified against the DNA. TRBV21-1 is recorded as a pseudogene. CDR3 length: 19 residues. CDR3 residues: CASSKALQPPGGPLNEQYF. CDR3 sequence (DNA): TGTGCCAGCAGCAAAGCACTACAACCCCCGGGAGGGCCGTTAAACGAGCAGTACTTC.

The chain combines TRBV29-1 with TRBJ2-1; 11 bases map to TRBD1. This CDR3 spans 18 amino acids. CDR1 and CDR2 (germline): SQVTM, ANQGSEA. The V gene end was trimmed by 1 base and the J gene end by 2 bases; junction bases not matched to a gene: 10. The CDR3 loop is CSVEAGDRGGNTYNEQFF. The CDR3 DNA follows: TGCAGCGTTGAAGCAGGGGACAGGGGGGGGAATACCTACAATGAGCAGTTCTTC.

The CDR3 region is CASSLLRVYEQYF. The CDR3 DNA reads as TGTGCCAGCAGCTTACTTCGAGTCTACGAGCAGTACTTC. The chain employs TRBV7-8 and TRBJ2-7, with D uncertain. V was clipped by 2 bases and J by 3 bases, with 8 bases between them. The CDR3 runs to 13 residues. From germline, CDR1 is SGHVS and CDR2 FQNEAQ.

The sample holds a few counts of this clone. The CDR3 DNA is TGTGCCAGCAGCTACGGGACAGGGGAGCAGCCCCAGCATTTT. Its translation: CASSYGTGEQPQHF. The chain uses TRBV5-6 and TRBJ1-5, with 10 bases aligning to TRBD1. The CDR3 runs 14 residues. Germline CDR1 reads SGHDT; CDR2 reads YYEEEE. J was trimmed by 7 bases and V by 3 bases; bases with no gene match: 4.